This T cell receptor (beta chain) derives from a study of T cell changes during pregnancy in multiple sclerosis. The protocol was immunoSEQ multiplex PCR, while the TCRdb copy is restricted to in-frame clones and leaves out a portion. The sample lists more than 30,000 clones; approximately 93% were seen once. The CDR3 runs to 13 residues. V gave up 2 bases and J gave up 4 bases; unmatched junction bases: 2. Germline-derived CDR1 and CDR2 are SGHDT and YYEEEE. The source is a female donor with multiple sclerosis, enrolled in a pregnancy study. The starting material was CD8+ T cells from peripheral blood mononuclear cells, obtained in the third trimester of pregnancy. The rearrangement uses TRBV5-6 and TRBJ2-5, with 7 nucleotides matching TRBD2. The CDR3 region has the DNA TGTGCCAGCAGCTTAGGCGGGGGAGAGACCCAGTACTTC. It codes for CASSLGGGETQYF.